This T cell receptor (beta chain) was documented in a study of beta chain features in type 1 diabetes. This CDR3 has 15 residues. Germline V gene sequence: CDR1 SGHTA, CDR2 FQGTGA. V dropped 5 bases and J dropped 7; count of bases not matched to a gene: 4. The isolated RNA, all of it, was reverse transcribed, so expressed TCRB transcripts were what got sequenced. Profiling relied on immunoSEQ multiplex PCR, and the TCRdb table lists in-frame clones only, not all of them. The table records around 250,000 clones, approximately 25% of them present only once. General study findings and limits: Type 1 diabetes patients showed a moderate but significant shortening of TCRB CDR3s in all four CD4+ subsets. Fewer insertions but more deletions were seen at VDJ junctions in type 1 diabetes patients. Shorter templates might be favored by PCR, and equally so in patients and in controls. The analysis here could not establish whether HLA type shapes TCRB rearrangement.

This clone appeared a few times. The antigen remains unidentified. CD4+ cells of the naive, central memory, regulatory and stem cell-like memory types were sorted via CD45RO/CCR7/CD25/CD127/CD95/CD27. The sequence was obtained from a woman under 40 with type 1 diabetes. This chain connects TRBV7-3 to TRBJ2-1; TRBD2 agrees at 14 bases. Sequenced material: naive CD4+ T cells from blood. As DNA, the CDR3 is TGTGCCAGCAGCCCGGGACTAGCGGGAGCAAATGAGCAGTTCTTC. Its translation is CASSPGLAGANEQFF.